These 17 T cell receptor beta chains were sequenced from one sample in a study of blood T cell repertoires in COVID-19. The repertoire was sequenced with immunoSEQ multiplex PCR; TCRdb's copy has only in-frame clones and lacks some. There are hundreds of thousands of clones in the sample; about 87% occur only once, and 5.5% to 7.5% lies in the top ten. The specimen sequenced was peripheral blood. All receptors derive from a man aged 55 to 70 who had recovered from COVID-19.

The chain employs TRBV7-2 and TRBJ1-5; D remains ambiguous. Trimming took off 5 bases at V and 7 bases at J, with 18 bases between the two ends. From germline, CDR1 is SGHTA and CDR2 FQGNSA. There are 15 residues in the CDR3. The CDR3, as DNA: TGTGCCAGCAGCCATGACTCGGGCCCGGGGCAGCCCCAGCATTTT. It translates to CASSHDSGPGQPQHF.

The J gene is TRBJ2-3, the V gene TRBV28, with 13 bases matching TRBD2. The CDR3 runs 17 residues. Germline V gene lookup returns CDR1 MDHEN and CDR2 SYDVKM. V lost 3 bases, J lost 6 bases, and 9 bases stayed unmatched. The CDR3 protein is CASSFSGLAGVRDTQYF. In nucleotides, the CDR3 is TGTGCCAGCAGTTTCTCAGGACTAGCGGGAGTTAGGGATACGCAGTATTTT.

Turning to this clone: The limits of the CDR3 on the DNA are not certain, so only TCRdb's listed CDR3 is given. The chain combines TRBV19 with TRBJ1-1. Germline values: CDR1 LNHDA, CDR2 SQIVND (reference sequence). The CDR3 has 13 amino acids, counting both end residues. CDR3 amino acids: CASTSGWNTEAFF.

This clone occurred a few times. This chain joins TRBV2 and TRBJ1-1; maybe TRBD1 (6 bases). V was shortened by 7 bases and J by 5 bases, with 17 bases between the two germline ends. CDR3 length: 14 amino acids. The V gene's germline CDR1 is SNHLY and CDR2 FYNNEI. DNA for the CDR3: TGTGCCAGCACCGTGGTGTGGGGGCAAACTGAAGCTTTCTTT. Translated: CASTVVWGQTEAFF.

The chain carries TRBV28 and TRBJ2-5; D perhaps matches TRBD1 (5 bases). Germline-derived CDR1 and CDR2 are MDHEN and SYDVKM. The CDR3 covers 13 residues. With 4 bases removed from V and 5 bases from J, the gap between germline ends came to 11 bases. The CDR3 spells CASSYQGSETQYF. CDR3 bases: TGTGCCAGCAGTTACCAGGGCTCGGAGACCCAGTACTTC.

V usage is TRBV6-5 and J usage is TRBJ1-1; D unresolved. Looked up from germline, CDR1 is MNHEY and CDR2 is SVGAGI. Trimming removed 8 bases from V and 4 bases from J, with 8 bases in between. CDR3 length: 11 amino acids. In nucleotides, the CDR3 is TGTGCCAGCGGGCAGAGCACTGAAGCTTTCTTT. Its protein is CASGQSTEAFF.

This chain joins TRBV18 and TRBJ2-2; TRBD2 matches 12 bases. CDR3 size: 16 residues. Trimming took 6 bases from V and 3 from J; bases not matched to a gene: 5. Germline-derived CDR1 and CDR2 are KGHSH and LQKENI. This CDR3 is CASSSRLAGDTGELFF. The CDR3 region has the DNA TGTGCCAGCTCGTCACGACTAGCGGGAGACACCGGGGAGCTGTTTTTT.

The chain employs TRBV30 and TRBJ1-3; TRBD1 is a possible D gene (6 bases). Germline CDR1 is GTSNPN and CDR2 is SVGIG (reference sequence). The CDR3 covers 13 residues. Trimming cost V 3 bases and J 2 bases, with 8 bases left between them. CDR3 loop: CAWRQGAGNTIYF. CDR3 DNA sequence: TGTGCCTGGAGACAGGGCGCTGGAAACACCATATATTTT.

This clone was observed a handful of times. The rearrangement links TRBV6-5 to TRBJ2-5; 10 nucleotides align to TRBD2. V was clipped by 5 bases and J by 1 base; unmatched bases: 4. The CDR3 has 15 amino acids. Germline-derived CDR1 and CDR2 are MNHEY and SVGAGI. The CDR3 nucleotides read TGTGCCAGCAGTCGGTCTAGCGGGGGCCAAGAGACCCAGTACTTC. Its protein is CASSRSSGGQETQYF.

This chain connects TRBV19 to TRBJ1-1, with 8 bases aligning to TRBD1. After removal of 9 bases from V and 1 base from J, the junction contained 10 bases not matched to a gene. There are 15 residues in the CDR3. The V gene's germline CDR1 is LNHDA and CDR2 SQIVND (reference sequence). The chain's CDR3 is CASKHRQGRNTEAFF. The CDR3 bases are TGTGCCAGCAAACACCGACAGGGGAGGAACACTGAAGCTTTCTTT.

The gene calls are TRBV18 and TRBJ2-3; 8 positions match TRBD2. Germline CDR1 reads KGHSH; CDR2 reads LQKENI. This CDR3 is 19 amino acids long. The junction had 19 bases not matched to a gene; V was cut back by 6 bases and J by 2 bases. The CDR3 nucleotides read TGTGCCAGCTCCCCTTTGACGGGGGGGCCTCCCTCCCACACAGATACGCAGTATTTT. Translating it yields CASSPLTGGPPSHTDTQYF.

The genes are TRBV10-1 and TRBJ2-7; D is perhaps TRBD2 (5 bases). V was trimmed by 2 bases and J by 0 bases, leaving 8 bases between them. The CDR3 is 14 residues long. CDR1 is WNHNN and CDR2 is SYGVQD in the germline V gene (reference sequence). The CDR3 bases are TGCGCCAGCAGTGAGGGGAGCCTCTCCTACGAGCAGTACTTC. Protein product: CASSEGSLSYEQYF.

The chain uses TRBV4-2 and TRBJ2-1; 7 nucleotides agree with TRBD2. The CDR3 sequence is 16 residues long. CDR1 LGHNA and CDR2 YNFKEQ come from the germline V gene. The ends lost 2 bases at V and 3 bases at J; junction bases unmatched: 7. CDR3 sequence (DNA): TGTGCCAGCAGCCAACCCCAGGGAGGGATCTACAATGAGCAGTTCTTC. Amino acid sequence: CASSQPQGGIYNEQFF.

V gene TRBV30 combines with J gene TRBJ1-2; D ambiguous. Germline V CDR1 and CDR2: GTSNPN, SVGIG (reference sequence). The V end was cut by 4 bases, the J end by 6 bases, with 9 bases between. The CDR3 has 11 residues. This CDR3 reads CAWTGRNGYTF. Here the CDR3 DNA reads TGTGCCTGGACGGGAAGAAATGGCTACACCTTC.

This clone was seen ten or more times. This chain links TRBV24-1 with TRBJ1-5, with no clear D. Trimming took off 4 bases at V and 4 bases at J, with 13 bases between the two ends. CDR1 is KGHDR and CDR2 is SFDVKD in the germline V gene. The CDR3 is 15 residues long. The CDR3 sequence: CATSEEQTNNQPQHF. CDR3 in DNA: TGTGCCACCAGTGAGGAGCAAACAAATAATCAGCCCCAGCATTTT.

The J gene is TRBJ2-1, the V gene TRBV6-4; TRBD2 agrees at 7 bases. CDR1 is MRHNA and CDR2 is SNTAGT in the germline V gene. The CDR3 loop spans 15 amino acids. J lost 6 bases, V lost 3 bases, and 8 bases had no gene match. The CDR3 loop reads CASSDGASGTNEQFF. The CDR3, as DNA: TGTGCCAGCAGTGATGGCGCTAGCGGCACCAATGAGCAGTTCTTC.

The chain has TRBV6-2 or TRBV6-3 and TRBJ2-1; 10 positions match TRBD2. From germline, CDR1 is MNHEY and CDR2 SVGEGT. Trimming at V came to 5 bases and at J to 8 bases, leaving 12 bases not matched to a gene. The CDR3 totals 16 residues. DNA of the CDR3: TGTGCCAGCAGTAAACGGATAGCGGGGGGCAACCATGAGCAGTTCTTC. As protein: CASSKRIAGGNHEQFF.